The rows below give T cell receptor beta chains drawn from one sample of a study of identical twins. TCRdb called the 5' RACE reads again in MiXCR, with one record for every CDR3 protein. Seen here are approximately 500,000 distinct CDR3 sequences, roughly 15% observed once, and the top ten hold more than 0.4%. The sample was also linked to a second study, of yellow fever vaccine responses in identical twins.

Sample: CD4+ T cells sorted from blood. The receptors originated from a woman younger than 30 in good health. CDR3s include the opening cysteine and the closing phenylalanine or tryptophan. D genes are given only for firm matches. The size field is filled for only some rows; it gives once, few, many or a size class.

abundance,d_gene,v_gene,j_gene,CDR3nt,CDR3aa
-,TRBD2,TRBV2,TRBJ2-1,TGTGCCAGCAGTGGGGGGACTAGCCCCTTTGGTGAGCAGTTCTTC,CASSGGTSPFGEQFF
few,TRBD2,TRBV20-1,TRBJ2-5,TGCAGTGCTATATTGCTCGGACTAGCGGTCCAAGAGACCCAGTACTTC,CSAILLGLAVQETQYF
-,-,TRBV20-1,TRBJ1-4,TGCAGTGCTAGACTGGGCGGGGGGAATGAAAAACTGTTTTTT,CSARLGGGNEKLFF
few,-,TRBV18,TRBJ1-1,TGTGCCAGCTCACCACCGGATGGACAGTTCGAGGCTTTCTTT,CASSPPDGQFEAFF
-,TRBD1,TRBV27,TRBJ2-6,TGTGCCAGCAGGACGGGACAGAACTCTGGGGCCAACGTCCTGACTTTC,CASRTGQNSGANVLTF
few,TRBD2,TRBV2,TRBJ2-5,TGTGCCAGCAGTGAATACCTAGCGGGGACCCAGTACTTC,CASSEYLAGTQYF
few,-,TRBV24-1,TRBJ2-3,TGTGCCACCAGTGATCCTTTCAGCCACACAGATACGCAGTATTTT,CATSDPFSHTDTQYF
-,TRBD1,TRBV10-3,TRBJ2-3,TGTGCCACCTCGGACAGGTCTAGCACAGATACGCAGTATTTT,CATSDRSSTDTQYF
few,TRBD2,TRBV29-1,TRBJ2-7,TGCAGCGTAAAAACCTCTAGCGGGAGTGCCTACGAGCAGTACTTC,CSVKTSSGSAYEQYF
-,-,TRBV28,TRBJ2-5,TGTGCCAGCAGATCCTCTGGGGGACTCCAAGAGACCCAGTACTTC,CASRSSGGLQETQYF
-,TRBD1,TRBV6-1,TRBJ2-3,TGTGCCAGCAGTCGACAGGGGGCTTCCACAGATACGCAGTATTTT,CASSRQGASTDTQYF
few,-,TRBV7-2,TRBJ2-6,TGTGCCAGCAGCCCTACCGGCAGATCTGGGGCCAACGTCCTGACTTTC,CASSPTGRSGANVLTF
-,-,TRBV7-9,TRBJ1-2,TGTGCCAGCAGCTTCGAGGGGAACGGCTACACCTTC,CASSFEGNGYTF
few,-,TRBV11-2,TRBJ1-6,TGTGCCAGCAGAACAACGGGACAAGTGTCACCCCTCCACTTT,CASRTTGQVSPLHF
few,TRBD2,TRBV7-6,TRBJ2-7,TGTGCCAGCAGCACGAGACTAGCGGGAGATTACGAGCAGTACTTC,CASSTRLAGDYEQYF
-,-,TRBV7-8,TRBJ2-3,TGTGCCAGCAGTCAACAGAGGGGCCGCACAGATACGCAGTATTTT,CASSQQRGRTDTQYF
-,-,TRBV7-9,TRBJ2-5,TGTGCCAGCAGCCGCGGGGAACTGGTGTTGAAGGGGGAGACCCAGTACTTC,CASSRGELVLKGETQYF
few,-,TRBV29-1,TRBJ1-1,TGCAGCGTTGCGTTACAGGGAAAGGTTACTGAAGCTTTCTTT,CSVALQGKVTEAFF
-,-,TRBV11-2,TRBJ1-1,TGTGCCAGCAGCTTACGGAACTTGAACACTGAAGCTTTCTTT,CASSLRNLNTEAFF
few,TRBD1,TRBV28,TRBJ2-7,TGTGCCAGCAGTTCACCCGGGACAGGGAAGGGATACGAGCAGTACTTC,CASSSPGTGKGYEQYF
-,-,TRBV2,TRBJ2-3,TGTGCCAGCAGTGGGGTTAGCACAGATACGCAGTATTTT,CASSGVSTDTQYF
few,TRBD1,TRBV25-1,TRBJ2-7,TGTGCCAGCAGTCCTACAGGGGAATGGGAGCAGTACTTC,CASSPTGEWEQYF
few,TRBD1,TRBV6-1,TRBJ2-1,TGTGCCAGCAGCCCTTCGGGACAGGGTATGGGAAATGAGCAGTTCTTC,CASSPSGQGMGNEQFF
-,-,TRBV6-1,TRBJ2-1,TGTGCCAGCGTTCTCTGGGGCAATGAGCAGTTCTTC,CASVLWGNEQFF
-,-,TRBV2,TRBJ2-1,TGTGCCAGCAGTGAGCGGCAGGGTAATTCCTACAATGAGCAGTTCTTC,CASSERQGNSYNEQFF
-,-,TRBV12-3/TRBV12-4,TRBJ2-1,TGTGCCAGCAGTATTGGGGCGGGATTCAATGAGCAGTTCTTC,CASSIGAGFNEQFF
-,TRBD2,TRBV7-6,TRBJ2-2,TGTGCCAGCAACCAGGGGCTAGCGGGGGCCACCGGGGAGCTGTTTTTT,CASNQGLAGATGELFF
-,-,TRBV5-4,TRBJ2-2,TGTGCCAGCAGCTTTCGGGTCATGAACACCGGGGAGCTGTTTTTT,CASSFRVMNTGELFF
few,TRBD1,TRBV5-1,TRBJ2-5,TGCGCCAGCAGCCCCCGGGACAGGGGTACCAGTTTGACCCAGTACTTC,CASSPRDRGTSLTQYF
-,-,TRBV20-1,TRBJ2-5,TGCAGTGCTTCGTTGGGGAACTACCAAGAGACCCAGTACTTC,CSASLGNYQETQYF
few,TRBD2,TRBV11-3,TRBJ2-1,TGTGCCAGCAGCCCACCATCAGCGGGAGTTATCTACAATGAGCAGTTCTTC,CASSPPSAGVIYNEQFF
few,-,TRBV3-1,TRBJ1-4,TGTGCCAGCAGCCAAGGGGGAAGGGGAAAACTGTTTTTT,CASSQGGRGKLFF
-,TRBD1,TRBV5-1,TRBJ2-7,TGCGCCAGCAGCCTTACGCCTACTGACAGGGGCAGGGACGAGCAGTACTTC,CASSLTPTDRGRDEQYF
-,-,TRBV27,TRBJ1-2,TGTGCCAGCAGTTTATCGTTCCCGTACCTCTCCGGCTACACCTTC,CASSLSFPYLSGYTF
-,TRBD2,TRBV6-1,TRBJ2-3,TGTGCCAGCAGGCATCGGACTAGCGGGGGAGATACGCAGTATTTT,CASRHRTSGGDTQYF
-,TRBD2,TRBV6-5,TRBJ2-2,TGTGCCAGCAGTTCACTAGGGACTACCAACGGGGAGCTGTTTTTT,CASSSLGTTNGELFF
few,TRBD2,TRBV5-1,TRBJ2-1,TGCGCCAGCAGCTCCTATCCGGGAGGCTACAATGAGCAGTTCTTC,CASSSYPGGYNEQFF
few,-,TRBV12-3/TRBV12-4,TRBJ1-2,TGTGCCAGCAGTTTAACCCCAGGGGCTTATGGCTACACCTTC,CASSLTPGAYGYTF
once,TRBD2,TRBV5-1,TRBJ2-7,TGCGCCAGCAGGGTTAGCGGGGGCGAGCAGTACTTC,CASRVSGGEQYF
-,TRBD1,TRBV12-3/TRBV12-4,TRBJ2-2,TGTGCCAGCAGTCAGGGACAGACCTATGGGGAGCTGTTTTTT,CASSQGQTYGELFF
-,-,TRBV5-1,TRBJ2-1,TGCGCCAGCAGCTTAGGGACCCTCAGCCGGGATGAGCAGTTCTTC,CASSLGTLSRDEQFF
-,-,TRBV7-2,TRBJ1-1,TGTGCCAGCAGCCCTGGCACACCGACCTACACTGAAGCTTTCTTT,CASSPGTPTYTEAFF
many,TRBD1,TRBV12-3/TRBV12-4,TRBJ1-1,TGTGCCAGCACCAAACCGGGACAGAGGGGCACTGAAGCTTTCTTT,CASTKPGQRGTEAFF
few,TRBD2,TRBV7-2,TRBJ2-3,TGTGCCAGCAGCTCGGGACTAGCGGGAGGGGGGTATTTT,CASSSGLAGGGYF
few,TRBD1,TRBV20-1,TRBJ2-7,TGCAGTGCTACGGGACAGAGGACAGGAGAGCAGTACTTC,CSATGQRTGEQYF
-,-,TRBV29-1,TRBJ1-5,TGCAGTAGTCGTCACACAGATACGCAGCATTTT,CSSRHTDTQHF
-,-,TRBV7-2,TRBJ2-3,TGTGCCAGCAGCGGGGGGGCCCGGGATACGCAGTATTTT,CASSGGARDTQYF
few,-,TRBV12-3/TRBV12-4,TRBJ1-1,TGTGCCAGCAGTTTAACAGTGATCATGAACACTGAAGCTTTCTTT,CASSLTVIMNTEAFF
-,-,TRBV4-1,TRBJ2-2,TGCGCCAGCAGCCAAGTCGATGCCTTTTCGGGCACCGGGGAGCTGTTTTTT,CASSQVDAFSGTGELFF
few,-,TRBV12-3/TRBV12-4,TRBJ1-3,TGTGCCAGCAGTTTAGGGGCAGCAAGGGGAAACACCATATATTTT,CASSLGAARGNTIYF
-,-,TRBV7-2,TRBJ1-3,TGTGCCAGCAGCCCAAAGCCTGGAAACACCATATATTTT,CASSPKPGNTIYF
few,-,TRBV7-3,TRBJ2-1,TGTGCCAGCAGCCCCCGCTATCAGGGCAATGAGCAGTTCTTC,CASSPRYQGNEQFF